What follows are 9 T cell receptor beta chains derived from one specimen sequenced in a study of beta chain features in type 1 diabetes. General observations from the study: Type 1 diabetes patients showed a moderate but significant shortening of TCRB CDR3s in all four CD4+ subsets.

Their antigens are not known. Reverse transcribing all isolated RNA meant expressed TCRB transcripts were sequenced. Assay: immunoSEQ multiplex PCR; the TCRdb copy retains only in-frame clones and omits some. The table includes about 52,000 clones, approximately 45% detected once. Specimen: Tregs from blood. These receptors all stem from a man younger than 45 with type 1 diabetes.

The chain links TRBV19 to TRBJ2-2, with 10 nucleotides matching TRBD2. CDR1 and CDR2 from the germline V gene are LNHDA and SQIVND (reference sequence). Losses at the gene ends were 4 bases for V and 6 bases for J; bases not matched to a gene: 11. The CDR3 length is 17 residues. DNA for the CDR3: TGTGCCAGTAGTAATTTTGCTAGCGGGAGTGTATCCGGGGAGCTGTTTTTT. It specifies CASSNFASGSVSGELFF.

This clone was seen more than once but under ten times. This rearrangement joins TRBV7-9 to TRBJ2-7, with a possible D match to TRBD1 (6 bases). This CDR3 contains 13 residues. Germline V gene data show CDR1 as SEHNR and CDR2 as FQNEAQ (reference sequence). The V end lost 5 bases, the J end lost 9 bases, and 17 bases lay between the germline ends. CDR3 amino acids: CASSGRGILRQYF. CDR3 coding DNA: TGTGCCAGCAGCGGCAGGGGAATCCTTAGGCAGTACTTC.

The rearrangement joins TRBV18 to TRBJ1-1, with D perhaps TRBD1 (6 bases). Trimming shortened V by 5 bases and J by 3 bases, and 25 bases separated the two germline ends. Germline CDR1 KGHSH, CDR2 LQKENI. This CDR3 spans 18 amino acids. CDR3 sequence reads: CASSMRQDEVLNDTEAFF. CDR3 in DNA: TGTGCCAGCTCAATGAGACAGGACGAGGTCCTGAACGACACTGAAGCTTTCTTT. The full variable domain, its missing parts supplied by reference TRBV18 and TRBJ1-1, is NAGVMQNPRHLVRRRGQEARLRCSPMKGHSHVYWYRQLPEEGLKFMVYLQKENIIDESGMPKERFSAEFPKEGPSILRIQQVVRGDSAAYFCASSMRQDEVLNDTEAFFGQGTRLTVV.

This sequence joins TRBV6-5 and TRBJ1-2; D might be TRBD1 (5 bases). V lost 8 bases and J 4 bases, leaving 20 bases between the germline ends. Germline-derived CDR1 and CDR2 are MNHEY and SVGAGI. The CDR3 is made up of 15 amino acids. The DNA for the CDR3 is TGTGCCAGCGACAAAACGGCCGGGCAGGGCTATGGCTACACCTTC. Residues: CASDKTAGQGYGYTF.

In this sample, this clone turned up a few times. The chain is built from TRBV4-2 and TRBJ2-7; 10 nucleotides match TRBD2. Germline CDR1 and CDR2: LGHNA and YNFKEQ. V lost 0 bases to trimming and J lost 0 bases; unmatched junction nucleotides: 2. The CDR3 has 16 residues. The CDR3 sequence is CASSQDVAGGSYEQYF. For the CDR3, the DNA is TGTGCCAGCAGCCAAGACGTAGCGGGAGGCTCCTACGAGCAGTACTTC.

This chain connects TRBV19 to TRBJ2-7, with 8 bases matching TRBD1. Trimming cost V 5 bases and J 4 bases; bases outside gene matches: 10. Germline V gene data show CDR1 as LNHDA and CDR2 as SQIVND (reference sequence). CDR3 size: 15 residues. CDR3 nucleotide sequence: TGTGCCAGTAGTTCGGACAGGGAGAAACGATACGAGCAGTACTTC. The encoded protein is CASSSDREKRYEQYF.

J is TRBJ2-5 and V is TRBV5-1; D might be TRBD1 (5 bases). CDR1 SGHRS and CDR2 YFSETQ come from the germline V gene. Between the trimmed V and J ends, which lost 0 bases and 2 bases, there was a span of 8 bases. This CDR3 spans 14 amino acids. The CDR3 sequence: CASSLGQQQETQYF. For the CDR3, the DNA is TGCGCCAGCAGCTTGGGACAGCAGCAAGAGACCCAGTACTTC.

The V gene is TRBV6-1, the J gene TRBJ1-5; a possible D gene is TRBD1 (5 bases). V dropped 11 bases and J dropped 1 base, with 15 bases sitting between them. CDR3 length: 14 residues. Germline V gives CDR1 MNHNS, CDR2 SASEGT. The chain's CDR3 is CAVSGEVSNQPQHF. For the CDR3, the DNA is TGTGCCGTCTCGGGGGAGGTCAGCAATCAGCCCCAGCATTTT.

This clone was counted once. This CDR3 is CASSLSPGRGVETQYF. The CDR3 DNA reads TGTGCCAGCAGTTTGAGTCCCGGGAGAGGGGTGGAGACCCAGTACTTC. This sequence joins TRBV27 and TRBJ2-5, with D perhaps TRBD2 (6 bases). Germline loops: CDR1 MNHEY, CDR2 SMNVEV (reference sequence). V was cut by 3 bases and J by 5 bases, with 19 bases left in between. The CDR3 consists of 16 residues.